The clone carrying this T cell receptor beta chain was counted between two and nine times. Its target is not known. TRBV12-4/TRBJ1-2 clonotypes were amplified with adaptor-ligated barcode primers. One entry per CDR3 protein, called by TCRdb with MiXCR from the multiplex PCR reads. This sample has about 460 distinct CDR3 sequences, with 5.5% to 8% found just once. V gave up 5 bases and J gave up 0 bases, with 10 bases separating them. CDR3 length: 14 residues. Study outcomes and limitations: Under 2.3% of tumor Treg sequences matched blood Tregs or memory cells. Tumor memory CD4+ T cell TCR gene usage was found to cluster with blood and lymph node memory CD4+ cells and with lymph node naive CD4+ cells.

Naive CD4+ cells had CD25+ Tregs removed. The chain couples TRBV12-3 or TRBV12-4 to TRBJ1-2; D call uncertain. The source is a female donor with breast cancer. Input material: naive CD4+ T cells sorted from blood. Described subset: naive CD4+ T cells, CD4+CD45RA+CD25-. In nucleotides, the CDR3 is TGTGCCAGCAGTATCCTCGAAGCTAACTATGGCTACACCTTC. It encodes CASSILEANYGYTF.